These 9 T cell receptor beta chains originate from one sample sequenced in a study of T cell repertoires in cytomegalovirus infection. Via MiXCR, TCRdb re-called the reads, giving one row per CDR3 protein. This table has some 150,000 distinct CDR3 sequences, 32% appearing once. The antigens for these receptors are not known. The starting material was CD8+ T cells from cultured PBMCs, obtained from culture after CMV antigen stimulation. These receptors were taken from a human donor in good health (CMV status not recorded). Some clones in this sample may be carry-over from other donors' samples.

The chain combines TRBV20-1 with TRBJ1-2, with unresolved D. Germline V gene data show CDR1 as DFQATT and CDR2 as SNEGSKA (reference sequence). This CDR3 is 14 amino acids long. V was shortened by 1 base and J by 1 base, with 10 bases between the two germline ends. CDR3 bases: TGCAGTGCTAGAGTCCGGGGTAGTAACTATGGCTACACCTTC. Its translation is CSARVRGSNYGYTF.

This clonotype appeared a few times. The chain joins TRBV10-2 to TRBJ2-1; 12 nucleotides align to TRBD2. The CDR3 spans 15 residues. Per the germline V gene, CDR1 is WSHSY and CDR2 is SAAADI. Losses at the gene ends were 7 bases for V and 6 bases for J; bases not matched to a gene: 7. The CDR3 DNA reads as TGCGCCAGCACCCCACTAGCGGGGGGCTTCAATGAGCAGTTCTTC. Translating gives CASTPLAGGFNEQFF.

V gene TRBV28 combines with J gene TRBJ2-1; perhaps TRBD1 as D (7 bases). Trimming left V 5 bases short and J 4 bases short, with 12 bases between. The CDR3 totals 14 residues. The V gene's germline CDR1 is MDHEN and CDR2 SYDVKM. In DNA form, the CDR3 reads TGTGCCAGCAGTCCTCAGGGGGGATACAATGAGCAGTTCTTC. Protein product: CASSPQGGYNEQFF.

The CDR3 region is CASSYSPGTEQYF. The CDR3 nucleotides read TGTGCCAGCAGTTACTCTCCAGGGACCGAGCAGTACTTC. V is TRBV6-2 or TRBV6-3 and J is TRBJ2-7; the D call may be TRBD1 or TRBD2 (5 bases each). The CDR3 consists of 13 residues. V lost 0 bases to trimming and J lost 6 bases, with 9 bases between them. Germline-derived CDR1 and CDR2 are MNHEY and SVGEGT.

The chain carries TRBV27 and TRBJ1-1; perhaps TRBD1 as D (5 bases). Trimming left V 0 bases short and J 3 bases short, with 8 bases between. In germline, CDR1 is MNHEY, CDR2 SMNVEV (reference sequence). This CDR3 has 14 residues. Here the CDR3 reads CASSLSGQHTEAFF. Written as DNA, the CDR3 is TGTGCCAGCAGTTTATCGGGGCAGCACACTGAAGCTTTCTTT.

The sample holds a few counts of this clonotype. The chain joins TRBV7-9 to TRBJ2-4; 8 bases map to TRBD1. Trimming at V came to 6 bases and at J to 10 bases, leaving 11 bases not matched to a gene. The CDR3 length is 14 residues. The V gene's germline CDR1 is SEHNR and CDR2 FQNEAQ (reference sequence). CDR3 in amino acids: CASRPDRVERIQYF. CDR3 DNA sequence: TGTGCCAGCAGGCCGGACAGGGTCGAGCGGATTCAGTACTTC. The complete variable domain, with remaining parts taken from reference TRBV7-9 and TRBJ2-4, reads DTGVSQNPRHKITKRGQNVTFRCDPISEHNRLYWYRQTLGQGPEFLTYFQNEAQLEKSRLLSDRFSAERPKGSFSTLEIQRTEQGDSAMYLCASRPDRVERIQYFGAGTRLSVL.

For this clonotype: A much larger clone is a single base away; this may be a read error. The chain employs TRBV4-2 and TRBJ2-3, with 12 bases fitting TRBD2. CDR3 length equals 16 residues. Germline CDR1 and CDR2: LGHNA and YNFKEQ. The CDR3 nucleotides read TGTACCAGCAGCCAAGAAGCTAGCGGGGGGGCAGATACGCAGTATTTT. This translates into CTSSQEASGGADTQYF.

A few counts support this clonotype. The chain's CDR3 is CASTLSGGANTEAFF. The CDR3 nucleotides read TGCGCCAGCACCTTAAGTGGGGGGGCGAACACTGAAGCTTTCTTT. The chain carries TRBV4-1 and TRBJ1-1, with D perhaps matching TRBD1 (6 bases). From germline, CDR1 is MGHRA and CDR2 YSYEKL. The CDR3 spans 15 residues. Trimming removed 7 bases at V and 1 base at J, with 16 bases between.

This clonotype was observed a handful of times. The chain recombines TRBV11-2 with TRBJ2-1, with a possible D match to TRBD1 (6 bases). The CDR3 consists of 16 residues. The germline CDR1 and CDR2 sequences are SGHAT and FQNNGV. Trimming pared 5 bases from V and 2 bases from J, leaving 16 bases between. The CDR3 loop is CASSLMEQGPYNEQFF. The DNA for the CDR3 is TGTGCCAGCAGCCTGATGGAGCAGGGGCCCTACAATGAGCAGTTCTTC.